This T cell receptor (beta chain) was sequenced for a study of control samples from healthy donors and cancer patients (dated by TCRdb to 2018 to 2020). V is pared back by 4 bases and J by 7 bases, with 13 bases lying between the germline termini. Including the terminal cysteine and phenylalanine, the CDR3 comprises 13 residues. CDR3 DNA is the only sequence kept; it has 39 bases, read in frame from the first base. CDR1 and CDR2, looked up from the germline V gene, are MDHEN and SYDVKM. Preparation of the library involved the immunoSEQ multiplex PCR assay. In its TCRdb copy, this immuneACCESS table keeps in-frame sequences only and misses some clones. Where compared with another copy, unresolved V genes explain less than half of these, and the others have no known cause. In this sample the table shows around 130,000 clones, around nine tenths of which occur a single time. The ten largest clones represent roughly 3.2% of the sample.

With respect to this clone: Its antigen is still unknown. No much larger clone exists at a distance of one base, and base qualities are not known.

The chain uses TRBV28 and TRBJ1-2, with the D gene call left open. The specimen was blood. This clonotype was obtained from a man aged 50 or older in good health. At the DNA level, the sequence is TGTGCCAGCAGTTACTCCTTGGAGTCTGGCTACACCTTC. Its amino acids are CASSYSLESGYTF.